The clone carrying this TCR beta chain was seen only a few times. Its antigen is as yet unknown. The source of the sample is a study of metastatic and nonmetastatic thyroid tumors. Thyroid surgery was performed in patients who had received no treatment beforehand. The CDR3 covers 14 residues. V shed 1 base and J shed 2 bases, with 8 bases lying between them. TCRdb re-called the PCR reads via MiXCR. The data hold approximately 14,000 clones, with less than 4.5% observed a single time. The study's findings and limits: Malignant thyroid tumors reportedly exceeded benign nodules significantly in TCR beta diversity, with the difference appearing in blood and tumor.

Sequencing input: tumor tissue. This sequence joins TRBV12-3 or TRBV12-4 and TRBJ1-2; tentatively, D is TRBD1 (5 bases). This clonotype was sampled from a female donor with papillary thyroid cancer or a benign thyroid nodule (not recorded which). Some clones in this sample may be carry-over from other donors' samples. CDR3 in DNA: TGTGCCAGCAGTTTAGGCGAGGGGAACTATGGCTACACCTTC. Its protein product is CASSLGEGNYGYTF.